The clone carrying this T cell receptor (beta chain) was seen a few times. Its antigen is currently unknown. Losses at the gene ends were 1 base for V and 1 base for J; bases not matched to a gene: 5. The length of the CDR3 is 16 residues. Germline V gene data show CDR1 as SGHDT and CDR2 as YYEEEE. Constant-segment primers and 5'RACE yielded cDNA libraries for TCR alpha and TCR beta, each carrying sample barcodes and UMIs. TCRdb recomputed calls from the 5' RACE reads with MiXCR, one row per CDR3 protein. The sample holds 150,000 or so distinct CDR3 sequences, around 25% seen once. This record comes from a study of T-cell memory formation after mild COVID-19. Study-wide findings and caveats: While clones contracting from day 15 to 85 were balanced between CD4 and CD8, later expanders leaned CD4+.

The sequencing sample was made of PBMCs or a T cell subset sorted from them (not recorded which). The receptor comes from an adult woman who had mild COVID-19 (a few samples of this study predate the infection). Cell type and time point are not known. The J gene is TRBJ2-5, the V gene TRBV5-6, with 9 bases matching TRBD2. CDR3 bases: TGTGCCAGCAGCTTGCCCAGCGGGGGGTCCCAAGAGACCCAGTACTTC. Protein: CASSLPSGGSQETQYF.